This passage covers 5 T cell receptor beta chains from one sample sequenced in a study of shared clonotypes between healthy human individuals. Cells designated naive CD8 were CD45RO-negative and were positively selected for CCR7, with terminally differentiated effector memory CD45RA+ cells excluded. Assay: immunoSEQ multiplex PCR; the TCRdb copy retains only in-frame clones and omits some. The table has about 700,000 clones, about 90% seen once. Input material: naive CD8+ T cells sorted from blood. These receptors were collected from a man aged 25 to 40 in good health.

The chain couples TRBV29-1 to TRBJ2-1; the D is unclear. The V gene lost 2 bases and the J gene lost 0 bases, with 2 bases spanning the gap. The CDR3 is 12 amino acids. Germline V gives CDR1 SQVTM, CDR2 ANQGSEA. The CDR3 loop reads CSVEISYNEQFF. Here the CDR3 DNA reads TGCAGCGTTGAAATCTCCTACAATGAGCAGTTCTTC.

The V gene is TRBV15, the J gene TRBJ2-5; no clear D. The CDR3 length is 15 residues. CDR1 and CDR2 (germline): LNHNV, YYDKDF (reference sequence). V lost 0 bases, J lost 5 bases, and 13 bases lay in between. The CDR3 sequence: CATSRDLGKFETQYF. The CDR3 DNA is TGTGCCACCAGCAGAGACCTAGGGAAGTTTGAGACCCAGTACTTC.

The chain combines TRBV7-9 with TRBJ2-7, with D tentatively TRBD1 (6 bases). The CDR3 is 14 residues long. V lost 1 base to trimming and J lost 3 bases, with 10 bases between them. Germline loops: CDR1 SEHNR, CDR2 FQNEAQ (reference sequence). The CDR3: CASSLVTGHYEQYF. The CDR3 DNA is TGTGCCAGCAGCTTAGTTACAGGGCACTACGAGCAGTACTTC.

This sequence joins TRBV4-1 and TRBJ2-7; D may be TRBD1 or TRBD2 (5 bases each). CDR1 MGHRA and CDR2 YSYEKL come from the germline V gene. The CDR3 covers 14 residues. Deletions cut 4 bases from V and 3 bases from J, with 13 bases between. The CDR3: CASSPRTGHYEQYF. The CDR3 DNA follows: TGCGCCAGCAGCCCTAGAACGGGGCACTACGAGCAGTACTTC.

The chain combines TRBV4-1 with TRBJ2-3, with D perhaps given as TRBD1 or TRBD2 (5 bases each). The germline V gene has CDR1 MGHRA and CDR2 YSYEKL. This CDR3 region has 15 residues. The V end lost 4 bases, the J end lost 2 bases, and 13 bases lay between the germline ends. The CDR3 bases are TGCGCCAGCAGCCCGGAAGAGGGGCACACAGATACGCAGTATTTT. Protein sequence: CASSPEEGHTDTQYF.